The 26 T cell receptor beta chains below come from one sample, sequenced in a study of tumor and adjacent non-tumor tissue in lung cancer. No cell sorting was done before RNA was extracted from the tissue. TCRbeta libraries were built with three rounds of nested PCR, modified from ARM-PCR. Each CDR3 protein gets one entry after TCRdb re-called the multiplex PCR reads with MiXCR. The sample lists 200,000 or so distinct CDR3 sequences; 70% to 75% were seen once. The source material was lung tumor tissue. These receptors were collected from a man aged 55 to 70 with non-small cell lung cancer.

Of note for this clonotype: Since the CDR3 does not end with the conserved phenylalanine or tryptophan, this likely comes from a read error. The genes are TRBV10-2 and TRBJ2-2; D uncertain. Looked up from germline, CDR1 is WSHSY and CDR2 is SAAADI. This CDR3 comprises 13 residues. The CDR3 nucleotides read TGCTCCAGCAAGAGACCAAACACCGGGGAGCTGTTTTAT. Its protein product is CSSKRPNTGELFY.

The chain couples TRBV20-1 to TRBJ1-3, with a tentative D call TRBD1 (5 bases). This CDR3 contains 15 residues. In germline, CDR1 is DFQATT, CDR2 SNEGSKA (reference sequence). Trimming took off 5 bases at V and 0 bases at J, with 14 bases between the two ends. The CDR3 DNA reads TGCAGTGCTGCTCCAGGGAGGGGCTCTGGAAACACCATATATTTT. Translating gives CSAAPGRGSGNTIYF.

The V gene is TRBV20-1, the J gene TRBJ2-5; TRBD1 might be the D (5 bases). Trimming stripped 1 base from V and 6 bases from J, with 21 bases between. Germline lookup yields CDR1 DFQATT and CDR2 SNEGSKA (reference sequence). This CDR3 has 16 residues. In DNA form, the CDR3 reads TGCAGTGCTAGAGTGGACCTCATGGGGCCCTGGAAGACCCAGTACTTC. Protein product: CSARVDLMGPWKTQYF.

This clonotype was detected once. The junction shows a germline mismatch at one end, possibly a read error. The chain has TRBV7-8 and TRBJ1-5, with TRBD1 matching over 7 bases. Germline lookup yields CDR1 SGHVS and CDR2 FQNEAQ. This CDR3 has 15 residues. The CDR3 region has the DNA TGTGCCAGTAGCTTAAGCGGACAGGTCTTTCAGCCCCAGCATTTT. The encoded protein is CASSLSGQVFQPQHF.

This clonotype was seen ten or more times. The genes are TRBV7-8 and TRBJ2-2, with TRBD2 matching 10 bases. The CDR3 sequence is 17 residues long. The V gene end was trimmed by 1 base and the J gene end by 5 bases; junction bases not matched to a gene: 7. The V gene's germline CDR1 is SGHVS and CDR2 FQNEAQ. CDR3 amino acids: CASSLGETSGVTGELFF. The DNA for the CDR3 is TGTGCCAGCAGCTTAGGGGAAACTAGCGGGGTTACCGGGGAGCTGTTTTTT.

The chain combines TRBV6-1 with TRBJ2-5; 11 nucleotides line up with TRBD2. J was trimmed by 4 bases and V by 6 bases; bases with no gene match: 7. This CDR3 has 15 residues. CDR1 is MNHNS, CDR2 SASEGT, per germline. The CDR3 DNA follows: TGTGCCAGCAGCTTGACTAGCGGGAAGACAGAGACCCAGTACTTC. This encodes CASSLTSGKTETQYF.

This clonotype was recorded many times. This sequence joins TRBV6-1 and TRBJ1-5; no clear D gene. From germline, CDR1 is MNHNS and CDR2 SASEGT. This CDR3 spans 13 amino acids. V lost 7 bases and J lost 3, with 10 bases in between. In nucleotides, the CDR3 is TGTGCCAGCACCGAGAGTCTCAATCAGCCCCAGCATTTT. This encodes CASTESLNQPQHF.

Regarding this clonotype: This sequence may be a read error, since a much larger clone differs from it by one base. The chain links TRBV6-6 to TRBJ1-5, with TRBD1 matching 8 bases. The CDR3 has 15 residues. The germline V gene has CDR1 MNHNY and CDR2 SVGAGI (reference sequence). CDR3 coding DNA: TGTACCAGCAACCCCCGGACAGGGTCAGGACAGCCCCAGCATTTT. Protein sequence: CTSNPRTGSGQPQHF.

This clonotype showed up many times. The CDR3 nucleotides read TGCAGTGCTAAACTTCTAGCGGGGGGGCTCGATGAGCAGTTCTTC. It specifies CSAKLLAGGLDEQFF. This chain uses TRBV20-1 with TRBJ2-1; 12 nucleotides align to TRBD2. The CDR3 is 15 residues long. Germline trimming cut 4 bases from V and 8 bases from J; bases unmatched to any gene: 9. Germline V gives CDR1 DFQATT, CDR2 SNEGSKA (reference sequence).

As for this clonotype: It may be a read error: a sequence one base away is much more abundant. The chain has TRBV7-8 and TRBJ2-3; a weak D match, TRBD2 (5 bases). Germline assignment: CDR1 SGHVS and CDR2 FQNEAQ. The length of the CDR3 is 14 residues. V lost 5 bases and J lost 5, with 14 bases in between. The CDR3 sequence: CASSLWENIDTQYF. CDR3 coding DNA: TGTGCCAGCAGCCTGTGGGAGAACATAGATACGCAGTATTTT.

The chain uses TRBV12-3 or TRBV12-4 and TRBJ2-6, with D unclear. Trimming pared 6 bases from V and 1 base from J, leaving 13 bases between. The CDR3 covers 16 residues. The CDR3 region has the DNA TGTGCCAGCAGCCCCGCCTGGGTATCTGGGGCCAACGTCCTGACTTTC. It codes for CASSPAWVSGANVLTF.

For this clonotype: This may stem from a read error, because a much larger clone lies one nucleotide away. The chain combines TRBV5-4 with TRBJ2-7; no reliable D call. This CDR3 is 14 amino acids long. Germline V CDR1 and CDR2: SGHNT, YYREEE (reference sequence). The CDR3 sequence: CASSSRGDSYEQCF. The DNA for the CDR3 is TGTGCCAGCAGTTCCCGAGGAGACTCCTACGAGCAGTGCTTC. Complete variable domain (other parts from reference TRBV5-4 and TRBJ2-7): ETGVTQSPTHLIKTRGQQVTLRCSSQSGHNTVSWYQQALGQGPQFIFQYYREEENGRGNFPPRFSGLQFPNYSSELNVNALELDDSALYLCASSSRGDSYEQCFGPGTRLTVT.

Notes on this clonotype: This may be a read error: a much more frequent sequence differs by one nucleotide. This sequence joins TRBV5-1 and TRBJ2-1, with 10 positions matching TRBD2. The CDR3 contains 15 residues. Germline values: CDR1 SGHRS, CDR2 YFSETQ. The CDR3 region is CASSLWASGGDEHFF. CDR3 in DNA: TGCGCCAGCAGCTTGTGGGCTAGCGGGGGAGATGAGCATTTCTTC.

In DNA form, the CDR3 reads TGTGCCAGCAGTTGCGCCGGAACTTGGAACACTGAAGCTTTCTTT. Its protein product is CASSCAGTWNTEAFF. This chain connects TRBV12-3 or TRBV12-4 to TRBJ1-1; D unresolved. The CDR3 has 15 amino acids. V lost 4 bases, J lost 1 base, and 13 bases lay in between.

This clonotype appeared once. The chain has TRBV10-2 and TRBJ2-2; D is perhaps TRBD2 (6 bases). Germline V lookup: CDR1 WSHSY, CDR2 SAAADI. This CDR3 comprises 12 residues. The CDR3 region is CTSSEFSGELFF. Written as DNA, the CDR3 is TGCACTAGCAGTGAGTTCTCCGGGGAGCTGTTTTTT.

About this clonotype: A read error may produce the germline difference seen at one junction end. This chain links TRBV5-4 with TRBJ2-1; D unclear. CDR1 and CDR2 from the germline V gene are SGHNT and YYREEE (reference sequence). The CDR3 is made up of 15 amino acids. Here the CDR3 DNA reads TGTGCCAGCACCTTGAATGCGGTTTCCTACAATGAGCAGTTCTTC. It translates to CASTLNAVSYNEQFF.

This clonotype was counted only a few times. Sequence at one end of the junction differs from germline and may be a read error. This rearrangement joins TRBV20-1 to TRBJ2-1; D might be TRBD1 (9 bases). CDR3 length: 14 amino acids. Germline-derived CDR1 and CDR2 are DFQATT and SNEGSKA (reference sequence). The DNA for the CDR3 is TGCAGTGCTAGAGTTCGGGGGGGACAGGGTGACCAGTTCTTT. It codes for CSARVRGGQGDQFF.

Comments on this clonotype: Given a much more abundant clone one base away, this may be a read error. The chain is built from TRBV20-1 and TRBJ2-4; D could derive from TRBD1 or TRBD2 (5 bases each). CDR3 size: 12 residues. The V end lost 0 bases, the J end lost 15 bases, and 15 bases lay between the germline ends. Germline-derived CDR1 and CDR2 are DFQATT and SNEGSKA (reference sequence). The CDR3 is CSARDLLGEWYF. CDR3 sequence (DNA): TGCAGTGCTAGAGATCTTCTAGGGGAGTGGTACTTC.

This clonotype was counted a few times. The J gene is TRBJ1-1, the V gene TRBV28; no firm D call. The CDR3 consists of 13 residues. Trimming shortened V by 3 bases and J by 0 bases, and 5 bases separated the two germline ends. CDR1 MDHEN and CDR2 SYDVKM come from the germline V gene. The CDR3 DNA reads TGTGCCAGCAGTTTGGCCATGAACACTGAAGCTTTCTTT. The encoded protein is CASSLAMNTEAFF.

Concerning this clonotype: An end of the junction does not agree with germline; a read error may underlie this. This chain joins TRBV6-1 and TRBJ2-7; 8 bases match TRBD2. CDR3 length: 15 residues. The germline gives CDR1 MNHNS, CDR2 SASEGT. CDR3 sequence (DNA): TGTGCCAACAGTGAAGAAAGCGGGGGCTTCCACGAGCAGTACTTC. Translated: CANSEESGGFHEQYF.

Note on this clonotype: One end of the junction does not line up with germline, which may come from a read error. The chain has TRBV29-1 and TRBJ1-3; D is unclear. Germline V gene lookup returns CDR1 SQVTM and CDR2 ANQGSEA. This CDR3 has 12 residues. The CDR3 loop is CGVRLFGNTIYF. CDR3 in DNA: TGCGGCGTTAGGCTATTTGGAAACACCATATATTTT.

The chain combines TRBV20-1 with TRBJ2-1; D call uncertain. Germline-derived CDR1 and CDR2 are DFQATT and SNEGSKA (reference sequence). V lost 1 base to trimming and J lost 3 bases, with 10 bases between them. The CDR3 extends over 14 amino acids. DNA of the CDR3: TGCAGTGCTAGAGGGCTAGAGGACTACAATGAGCAGTTCTTC. Its translation: CSARGLEDYNEQFF.

Comment on this clonotype: An end of the junction differs from the germline gene, which may be a read error. V usage is TRBV6-2 or TRBV6-3 and J usage is TRBJ1-1; no clear D. The CDR3 is made up of 13 amino acids. The germline V gene encodes CDR1 MNHEY and CDR2 SVGEGT. CDR3 loop: CAGSYWMNTEAFF. In DNA form, the CDR3 reads TGTGCCGGCAGTTACTGGATGAACACTGAAGCTTTCTTT.

Comment on this clonotype: Its ends do not fully match the called genes, so a read error is possible. The genes are TRBV20-1 and TRBJ2-7; TRBD2 might be the D (6 bases). Per germline, CDR1 DFQATT and CDR2 SNEGSKA (reference sequence). There are 12 residues in the CDR3. The DNA of the CDR3 is TGCAGTGCTAGAACTAGCTCCTACGAGCATTACTTC. It specifies CSARTSSYEHYF.

The chain has TRBV20-1 and TRBJ2-3; tentatively, D is TRBD2 (6 bases). Between the trimmed V and J ends, which lost 2 bases and 7 bases, there was a span of 13 bases. The germline V gene has CDR1 DFQATT and CDR2 SNEGSKA (reference sequence). The CDR3 is 13 amino acids. As DNA, the CDR3 is TGCAGTGCTAGACTAGCGAGAGGTTATACGCAGTATTTT. Its translation is CSARLARGYTQYF.

Worth noting for this clonotype: A read error may explain this, as a much larger clone is one base away. The chain couples TRBV4-3 to TRBJ1-2; TRBD1 aligns across 9 bases. CDR1 and CDR2 from the germline V gene are LGHNA and YSLEER. The trim removed 8 bases at V and 7 bases at J, leaving 14 bases unmatched. This CDR3 region has 15 residues. Here the CDR3 reads CASGAGLTGGIGYTF. DNA of the CDR3: TGCGCCAGCGGCGCGGGTCTGACAGGGGGAATTGGCTACACCTTC.